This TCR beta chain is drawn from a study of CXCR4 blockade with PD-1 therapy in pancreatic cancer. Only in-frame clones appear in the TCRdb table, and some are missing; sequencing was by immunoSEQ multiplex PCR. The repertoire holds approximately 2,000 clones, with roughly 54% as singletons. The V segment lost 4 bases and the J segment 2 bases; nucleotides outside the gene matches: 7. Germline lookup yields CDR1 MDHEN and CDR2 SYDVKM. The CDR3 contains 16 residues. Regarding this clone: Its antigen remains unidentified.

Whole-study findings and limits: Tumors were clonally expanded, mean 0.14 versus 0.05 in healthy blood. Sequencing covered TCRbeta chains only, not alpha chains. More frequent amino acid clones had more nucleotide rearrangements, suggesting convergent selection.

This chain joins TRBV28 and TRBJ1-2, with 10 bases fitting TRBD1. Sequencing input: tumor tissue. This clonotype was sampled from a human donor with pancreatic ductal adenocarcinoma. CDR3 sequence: CASSSPRDRGNYGYTF. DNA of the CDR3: TGTGCCAGCAGTTCGCCCCGGGACAGGGGCAACTATGGCTACACCTTC.